The 30 T cell receptor beta chains below all came from one sample that was sequenced in a study of Graves' ophthalmopathy and Graves' hyperthyroidism. The sequenced template was RNA, covering the TCR beta CDR3 region. The authors performed first-round RT-PCR with HTBI primers and then a second-round multiplex PCR. TCRdb independently ran MiXCR on the multiplex PCR reads; one entry per CDR3 protein. This table holds around 1.1 million distinct CDR3 sequences, about 35% found once. The sequenced material came from peripheral blood or thyroid tissue (not recorded which). All receptors come from an adult man with Graves' hyperthyroidism.

This clonotype was counted at least ten times. The chain links TRBV19 to TRBJ1-1; possible D gene TRBD1, 6 bases. CDR1 is LNHDA, CDR2 SQIVND, per germline (reference sequence). The CDR3 runs to 13 residues. Trimming took off 10 bases at V and 4 bases at J, with 16 bases between the two ends. CDR3 sequence reads: CATDMGAGTEAFF. In DNA, the CDR3 is TGTGCCACTGACATGGGGGCGGGCACTGAAGCTTTCTTT.

The CDR3 DNA is TGTGCCAGCAGGATGGCGGGAGGGACCTCCTACGAGCAGTACTTC. This codes for CASRMAGGTSYEQYF. This rearrangement joins TRBV7-2 to TRBJ2-7, with 9 bases matching TRBD2. CDR3 size: 15 residues. Trimming took 6 bases from V and 0 from J; bases not matched to a gene: 6. The germline V gene encodes CDR1 SGHTA and CDR2 FQGNSA.

This clonotype came up once. J is TRBJ1-1 and V is TRBV19; no definite D call. CDR3 size: 12 residues. Germline CDR1 reads LNHDA; CDR2 reads SQIVND (reference sequence). The CDR3 loop reads CDSGTVNTEAFF. The CDR3 region has the DNA TGTGACAGCGGAACAGTGAACACTGAAGCTTTCTTT.

This clonotype was counted many times. V gene TRBV24-1 combines with J gene TRBJ2-5; no firm D call. Trimming shortened V by 6 bases and J by 2 bases, and 9 bases separated the two germline ends. Germline V lookup: CDR1 KGHDR, CDR2 SFDVKD. The CDR3 has 13 amino acids. CDR3 amino acids: CATSSHGQETQYF. DNA of the CDR3: TGTGCCACCAGTAGCCACGGGCAAGAGACCCAGTACTTC.

The rearrangement uses TRBV11-1 and TRBJ2-7, with 7 bases matching TRBD2. The ends lost 8 bases at V and 3 bases at J; junction bases unmatched: 10. The CDR3 sequence is 14 residues long. Germline CDR1 reads SGHAT; CDR2 reads FQDESV (reference sequence). CDR3 loop: CASLGRAGDYEQYF. The CDR3 coding sequence is TGTGCCAGCTTAGGACGCGCGGGGGACTACGAGCAGTACTTC.

This clonotype was found many times. This chain connects TRBV20-1 to TRBJ2-5; D might be TRBD1 (6 bases). CDR1 and CDR2 (germline): DFQATT, SNEGSKA (reference sequence). CDR3 size: 12 residues. The V gene lost 3 bases and the J gene lost 5 bases, with 10 bases spanning the gap. The CDR3 reads CSASSGEETQYF. The CDR3 coding sequence is TGCAGTGCTAGTTCAGGGGAGGAGACCCAGTACTTC.

In regard to this clonotype: Since a much larger clone is just one base distant, this may be a read error. J is TRBJ2-7 and V is TRBV7-9; 7 bases are shared with TRBD1. The germline V gene encodes CDR1 SEHNR and CDR2 FQNEAQ (reference sequence). The ends lost 5 bases at V and 2 bases at J; junction bases unmatched: 6. The length of the CDR3 is 14 residues. CDR3 nucleotide sequence: TGTGCCAGCAGCCAACAGGGGCTTACCTACGAGCAGTACTTC. Amino acid sequence: CASSQQGLTYEQYF.

This clonotype was counted only a few times. The gene calls are TRBV19 and TRBJ2-7, with 10 positions matching TRBD2. CDR3 length: 14 amino acids. Germline-derived CDR1 and CDR2 are LNHDA and SQIVND (reference sequence). Trimming cost V 9 bases and J 2 bases; bases outside gene matches: 7. The CDR3: CASSGRDGAYEQYF. In DNA form, the CDR3 reads TGTGCCAGCAGCGGGAGGGACGGTGCCTACGAGCAGTACTTC. Combining the CDR3 with reference TRBV19 and TRBJ2-7 gives the whole variable domain DGGITQSPKYLFRKEGQNVTLSCEQNLNHDAMYWYRQDPGQGLRLIYYSQIVNDFQKGDIAEGYSVSREKKESFPLTVTSAQKNPTAFYLCASSGRDGAYEQYFGPGTRLTVT.

This clonotype has a handful of counts. The chain joins TRBV9 to TRBJ1-2, with 7 bases lining up with TRBD1. V lost 4 bases and J lost 4; bases outside the gene matches: 13. The CDR3 covers 16 residues. CDR1 is SGDLS and CDR2 is YYNGEE in the germline V gene. CDR3 residues: CASSQELRQGGYGYTF. CDR3 nucleotide sequence: TGTGCCAGCAGCCAAGAGTTACGGCAGGGGGGCTATGGCTACACCTTC.

This clonotype was seen ten or more times. This rearrangement joins TRBV15 to TRBJ1-4; no clear D. The length of the CDR3 is 17 residues. The V end lost 0 bases, the J end lost 0 bases, and 11 bases lay between the germline ends. The V gene's germline CDR1 is LNHNV and CDR2 YYDKDF (reference sequence). CDR3 loop: CATSRDIAAATNEKLFF. CDR3 in DNA: TGTGCCACCAGCAGAGATATAGCAGCCGCAACTAATGAAAAACTGTTTTTT.

At least ten counts were recorded for this clonotype. One end of the junction varies from germline; a read error may be responsible. The chain has TRBV12-3 or TRBV12-4 and TRBJ2-5; D remains unclear. The CDR3 has 11 amino acids. CDR3 coding DNA: TGTGCCAGCAGTTTAGATAGTCTCCCGAGCTTC. Protein product: CASSLDSLPSF.

The chain carries TRBV7-2 and TRBJ2-5, with D possibly being TRBD2 (5 bases). Trimming stripped 5 bases from V and 3 bases from J, with 13 bases between. Germline V CDR1 and CDR2: SGHTA, FQGNSA. The CDR3 is made up of 14 amino acids. CDR3 DNA: TGTGCCAGCAGCGGGAGCAGGTGGAAAGAGACCCAGTACTTC. Translation: CASSGSRWKETQYF.

This chain joins TRBV10-3 and TRBJ1-4; the D gene is possibly TRBD1 (5 bases). The CDR3 runs to 19 residues. Trimming removed 10 bases at V and 5 bases at J, with 32 bases between. Germline V gives CDR1 ENHRY, CDR2 SYGVKD. CDR3 coding DNA: TGTGCCACCCGTGCCATCCTAGTGGGGGAACAGCCCGAGAATGAAAAACTGTTTTTT. Protein: CATRAILVGEQPENEKLFF.

The CDR3: CSVLGGLAGVEVAYEQYF. As DNA, the CDR3 is TGCAGCGTCTTGGGAGGGCTAGCGGGAGTGGAAGTTGCGTACGAGCAGTACTTC. The chain uses TRBV29-1 and TRBJ2-7; 10 bases align to TRBD2. V lost 6 bases, J lost 4 bases, and 21 bases stayed unmatched. This CDR3 is 18 amino acids long. CDR1 and CDR2 from the germline V gene are SQVTM and ANQGSEA.

This chain connects TRBV25-1 to TRBJ2-5; D is unclear. CDR1 is MGHDK, CDR2 SYGVNS, per germline. Deletions cut 8 bases from V and 5 bases from J, with 15 bases between. The CDR3 extends over 13 amino acids. This CDR3 reads CASDKAEAETQYF. Here the CDR3 DNA reads TGTGCCAGCGACAAGGCAGAGGCTGAGACCCAGTACTTC.

This clonotype was seen only a few times. The chain recombines TRBV28 with TRBJ1-5; D not resolved. The CDR3 is made up of 14 amino acids. Germline-derived CDR1 and CDR2 are MDHEN and SYDVKM. V shed 5 bases and J shed 1 base, with 9 bases lying between them. CDR3 sequence (DNA): TGTGCCAGCAGTCCCGATCAAAGCAATCAGCCCCAGCATTTT. Translation gives CASSPDQSNQPQHF.

The chain has TRBV11-2 and TRBJ1-3; D gene uncertain. This CDR3 spans 15 amino acids. V shed 5 bases and J shed 0 bases, with 11 bases lying between them. CDR1 is SGHAT, CDR2 FQNNGV, per germline. As DNA, the CDR3 is TGTGCCAGCAGCCAAGACGTCTCCTCTGGAAACACCATATATTTT. Amino acids: CASSQDVSSGNTIYF.

J is TRBJ1-1 and V is TRBV7-2, with 10 nucleotides matching TRBD1. With 6 bases clipped from V and 8 bases from J, the junction kept 12 bases outside the gene matches. Germline V gives CDR1 SGHTA, CDR2 FQGNSA. The CDR3 has 15 residues. The CDR3 DNA follows: TGTGCCAGCAGTCCACCCAGCGGACAGGGGGTCGAAGCTTTCTTT. This encodes CASSPPSGQGVEAFF.

This clonotype was seen only a few times. The chain couples TRBV7-2 to TRBJ1-5; 10 bases are a match to TRBD1. Per germline, CDR1 SGHTA and CDR2 FQGNSA. J was trimmed by 13 bases and V by 5 bases; bases with no gene match: 17. The CDR3 covers 16 residues. In nucleotides, the CDR3 is TGTGCCAGCAGCCCTCCGGGACAGGGGCCTGGATGGCCTCAGCATTTT. Translating gives CASSPPGQGPGWPQHF.

A remark on this clonotype: A much larger clone is a single base away; this may be a read error. V and J are TRBV19 and TRBJ1-6; D gene unclear. Trimming removed 4 bases from V and 5 bases from J, with 9 bases in between. The germline gives CDR1 LNHDA, CDR2 SQIVND (reference sequence). The CDR3 spans 14 residues. The CDR3 DNA is TGTGCCAGTAGTAGAGAGGGAAATAATTCACCCCTCCACTTT. Encoded protein: CASSREGNNSPLHF.

This clonotype came up many times. In DNA form, the CDR3 reads TGTGCCAGCAGCCCCAGACAGGCTAACTATGGCTACACCTTC. This encodes CASSPRQANYGYTF. The genes are TRBV7-6 and TRBJ1-2; TRBD1 might be the D (6 bases). This CDR3 has 14 amino acids. The V and J ends lost 5 bases and 0 bases respectively, with 10 bases between them. From germline, CDR1 is SGHVS and CDR2 FNYEAQ.

A remark on this clonotype: Germline and junction disagree at one end, which may indicate a read error. The chain uses TRBV7-2 and TRBJ1-3; D is uncertain. CDR1 SGHTA and CDR2 FQGNSA come from the germline V gene. The CDR3 runs to 12 residues. CDR3 residues: CASSEDRNTIYF. CDR3 coding DNA: TGCGCCAGCAGCGAGGATCGGAACACCATATATTTT. Full variable domain (missing parts from reference TRBV7-2 and TRBJ1-3): GAGVSQSPSNKVTEKGKDVELRCDPISGHTALYWYRQSLGQGLEFLIYFQGNSAPDKSGLPSDRFSAERTGGSVSTLTIQRTQQEDSAVYLCASSEDRNTIYFGEGSWLTVV.

As concerns this clonotype: With a much larger clone just one base away, this may be a read error. The chain carries TRBV5-1 and TRBJ2-5; D may correspond to TRBD1 or TRBD2 (6 bases each). V shed 3 bases and J shed 7 bases, with 13 bases lying between them. CDR1 and CDR2 from the germline V gene are SGHRS and YFSETQ. The CDR3 runs to 13 residues. CDR3 sequence (DNA): TGCGCCAGCAGCTGGTCAGGGGAGGCGACCCAGTACTTC. Translation gives CASSWSGEATQYF.

The CDR3 loop is CAWSTLSGELFF. The DNA of the CDR3 is TGTGCCTGGAGCACCCTGTCCGGGGAGCTGTTTTTT. V and J are TRBV30 and TRBJ2-2; D unresolved. The CDR3 length is 12 residues. CDR1 and CDR2 from the germline V gene are GTSNPN and SVGIG (reference sequence). V was shortened by 3 bases and J by 6 bases, with 8 bases between the two germline ends.

This clonotype has a count of ten or more. This chain uses TRBV14 with TRBJ1-1; TRBD1 is a possible D gene (5 bases). Germline V gene data show CDR1 as SGHDN and CDR2 as FVKESK. V gave up 3 bases and J gave up 2 bases, with 13 bases separating them. CDR3 length: 15 residues. The DNA for the CDR3 is TGTGCCAGCAGCCAGACAACGGGACCTAACACTGAAGCTTTCTTT. It is translated as CASSQTTGPNTEAFF.

The rearrangement joins TRBV5-1 to TRBJ1-3; no firm D call. V shed 0 bases and J shed 0 bases, with 10 bases lying between them. This CDR3 has 16 amino acids. Per the germline V gene, CDR1 is SGHRS and CDR2 is YFSETQ. Here the CDR3 reads CASSLAGQNSGNTIYF. CDR3 coding DNA: TGCGCCAGCAGCTTGGCCGGGCAGAACTCTGGAAACACCATATATTTT.

Ten or more counts support this clonotype. This chain joins TRBV9 and TRBJ1-2; 9 bases are a match to TRBD1. This CDR3 is built from 14 residues. CDR1 SGDLS and CDR2 YYNGEE come from the germline V gene. V dropped 4 bases and J dropped 7; count of bases not matched to a gene: 8. The CDR3, as DNA: TGTGCCAGCAGCCCCCCAACAGGGGGCCTTGGCTACACCTTC. Its protein is CASSPPTGGLGYTF.

The chain carries TRBV7-8 and TRBJ1-2; no firm D call. Deletions cut 5 bases from V and 6 bases from J, with 22 bases between. Germline V lookup: CDR1 SGHVS, CDR2 FQNEAQ. This CDR3 spans 16 amino acids. The chain's CDR3 is CASSHLSTGGFDGYTF. CDR3 sequence (DNA): TGTGCCAGCAGCCACTTATCCACCGGAGGGTTTGATGGCTACACCTTC.

This clonotype was seen repeatedly, ten times or more. The gene calls are TRBV29-1 and TRBJ1-2, with a possible D match to TRBD1 (5 bases). This CDR3 is 11 amino acids long. The V gene lost 6 bases and the J gene lost 2 bases, with 7 bases spanning the gap. Germline V lookup: CDR1 SQVTM, CDR2 ANQGSEA. The CDR3 loop is CSVGGNYGYTF. DNA for the CDR3: TGCAGCGTCGGGGGGAACTATGGCTACACCTTC.

The rearrangement uses TRBV29-1 and TRBJ2-2; TRBD1 aligns across 9 bases. Losses at the gene ends were 4 bases for V and 4 bases for J; bases not matched to a gene: 7. CDR1 and CDR2 from the germline V gene are SQVTM and ANQGSEA. The CDR3 contains 15 residues. The CDR3 region is CSVVGTGSRTGELFF. The DNA for the CDR3 is TGCAGCGTTGTAGGGACAGGGTCCCGCACCGGGGAGCTGTTTTTT.